The clone carrying this T cell receptor (beta chain) was counted only a few times. As yet, its antigen is unknown. This entry is derived from a study of shared clonotypes between healthy human individuals. This CDR3 has 13 residues. The V gene's germline CDR1 is GTSNPN and CDR2 SVGIG (reference sequence). The V segment lost 1 base and the J segment 5 bases; nucleotides outside the gene matches: 4. Study conclusions and caveats: Few donors limited the genetic and exposure-history diversity represented. An effect of sequencing depth on clonotype sharing among donors was expected. Naive CD4 clonotype sharing across a few donors was 4.5% to 6%.

Template for every sorted-subset replicate PCR totaled around 210 ng DNA, 25,000 to 30,000 T cell genomes. TCRdb's table, derived via immunoSEQ multiplex PCR, lists solely in-frame clones and lacks some. The sample records 300,000 or so clones, around 74% being singletons. The clonotype originates from a man aged 25 to 45 in good health. The source material was memory CD4+ T cells sorted from blood. Subset reported: CD45RA-negative fraction. This sequence joins TRBV30 and TRBJ2-5; 7 nucleotides match TRBD1. In nucleotides, the CDR3 is TGTGCCTGGAGTGGACAGGGTCTTGAGACCCAGTACTTC. Translated, it gives CAWSGQGLETQYF. The full variable domain, with the rest looked up from reference TRBV30 and TRBJ2-5, is SQTIHQWPATLVQPVGSPLSLECTVEGTSNPNLYWYRQAAGRGLQLLFYSVGIGQISSEVPQNLSASRPQDRQFILSSKKLLLSDSGFYLCAWSGQGLETQYFGPGTRLLVL.